This entry concerns a single TCR beta chain. Its antigen remains undetermined. It has no much larger one-base neighbor in the sample; base qualities were not kept. The meaning of the sample's time point label: baseline before first vaccination. Vaccinee samples came from UK trials COV001 and COV002, including a single-blind randomized controlled phase 2/3 trial of AZD1222 (ChAdOx1 nCoV-19) in healthy adults. For TCRbeta chain sequencing, PBMC samples were collected from trial participants at day 0 and at day 28 after the second dose. The CDR3 regions of human TCRbeta chains were analyzed by immunosequencing. As for the original processing: TCRs in the repertoires were matched against a reference library of SARS-CoV-2-specific TCRs that had been generated with the MIRA antigen-specificity platform. Breadth was defined as the fraction of unique TCRs that were SARS-CoV-2-associated, and depth was defined as the fraction of total T cells that were SARS-CoV-2-associated. Using the MIRA data, each spike-specific TCR was mapped to the spike region that the TCR reacts to and placed in a CD4 or CD8 class. Log10-transformed breadth and depth values were compared by one-way ANOVA with Sidak's multiple comparisons tests. Not all clones reach the TCRdb copy of this immuneACCESS table, which keeps in-frame sequences only. Checked studies attribute under half of the gap to unresolved V genes and leave the rest unexplained. V and J calls and clone size follow that table, whereas D and trimming were derived from the DNA. This sample lists about 140,000 clones; 80% to 95% were detected once. Jointly, the top ten make up around 1.7% of the sample.

The source of the sample is a study of T cell responses to AZD1222 COVID-19 vaccine (dated by TCRdb to about 2021). Describing the broader study: AZD1222 recipients whose second dose came at about 4 weeks and those whose second dose came at about 12 weeks were combined into one group, since spike-specific TCR depth and breadth did not differ between the two schedules. A total of 233 trial participants underwent TCR sequencing, of whom 200 to 220 received two doses of AZD1222 and about 26 received two doses of the MenACWY control vaccine. Trial participants were enrolled into age subgroups of 18-55, 56-69 and 70-plus years, which contained around 150, 29 and 61 TCR-sequenced participants, respectively.

The CDR3 measures 17 amino acids from cysteine to phenylalanine. The read is trimmed to its CDR3 DNA, 51 bases read in frame from base 1. After removal of 3 bases from V and 4 bases from J, the junction retains 7 bases not matched to a gene. From a lookup of the germline V gene (reference sequence), CDR1 and CDR2 are LNHDA and SQIVND. Here is what the overall study found, with its caveats: Participants were mostly white British, with more females than males. The authors suggested clonal diversity may have been underestimated. Conclusions about previously exposed vaccinees are limited, since just a handful of AZD1222 recipients were seropositive for SARS-CoV-2 at baseline. Vaccine-associated CD4 TCRs spanned the whole spike protein, with dominant responses in regions 160-218 and 743-854. No day 14 peak-response samples were available, so repertoires were characterized only after the peak T cell response. Reportedly, close to half of the unique spike-specific TCRs recognized epitopes lying outside the regions that are mutated in the B.1.351 and B.1.1.7 variants. The 56-69-year group was small, and its depth increase did not reach significance, likely because of low power. Spike-specific TCR breadth and depth rose significantly after two AZD1222 doses compared with day 0 and with MenACWY recipients.

The V gene is TRBV19 and the J gene is TRBJ2-3; TRBD2 fits 13 bases in the junction. The source material was peripheral blood, sampled on day 0 of AZD1222 vaccination. This receptor was obtained from an adult in good health. The CDR3 here reads CASSMGRLAGGADTQYF. The nucleotides are TGTGCCAGTAGTATGGGACGACTAGCGGGAGGCGCAGATACGCAGTATTTT.